This T cell receptor (beta chain) was observed in a study of STAT5B mutations in CD4+ large granular lymphocyte leukemia. The study's findings and limits: TRBV06-family usage was enriched in top patient clones (8/27) versus controls (2/35).

This clone was observed once. Its specificity is unknown. This CDR3 region has 11 residues. V was clipped by 3 bases and J by 4 bases, with 3 bases between them. Germline loops: CDR1 DFQATT, CDR2 SNEGSKA (reference sequence). TCRdb keeps only in-frame clones here, not all; method: immunoSEQ multiplex PCR. This sample has tens of thousands of clones, with 75% to 85% found just once. The specimen sequenced was CD4+ T cells from blood buffy coats. The origin of this receptor is a human donor in good health. The chain is built from TRBV20-1 and TRBJ2-2; D call uncertain. In DNA form, the CDR3 reads TGCAGTGCTAGCCTCACCGGGGAGCTGTTTTTT. It yields the protein CSASLTGELFF.